This entry lists 14 T cell receptor beta chains sequenced from one sample in a study of CD8 T cells in ankylosing spondylitis (TCRdb year 2017). The library was prepared using 5' RACE. Sequenced on an Illumina HiSeq 2500. TCRdb trimmed public reads at Q25 via fastp, called clones via MiXCR and kept in-frame beta chains. Rows are combined by CDR3 protein, so each entry shows the most common genes and DNA. The sample table holds around 330,000 distinct CDR3 sequences, of which 11% were seen once. The ten largest clones capture roughly 9.2% of the sample. The source material was blood, either unsorted or a sorted T cell fraction (not recorded which). These receptors originate from a female donor with ankylosing spondylitis or in good health (not recorded which).

This clonotype was detected a few times. The rearrangement joins TRBV7-2 to TRBJ2-7, with 7 nucleotides matching TRBD2. The CDR3 consists of 15 residues. Germline CDR1 SGHTA, CDR2 FQGNSA. V dropped 1 base and J dropped 3; count of bases not matched to a gene: 6. The CDR3 protein is CASSLGPGGHYEQYF. The CDR3 DNA follows: TGTGCCAGCAGCTTAGGGCCGGGAGGACACTACGAGCAGTACTTC.

This clonotype was observed at least ten times. The J gene is TRBJ1-2, the V gene TRBV27; TRBD1 agrees at 10 bases. With 4 bases clipped from V and 4 bases from J, the junction kept 6 bases outside the gene matches. Germline lookup yields CDR1 MNHEY and CDR2 SMNVEV (reference sequence). The CDR3 covers 15 residues. CDR3 residues: CASSSRQGAVYGYTF. CDR3 in DNA: TGTGCCAGCAGTTCTCGACAGGGGGCGGTCTATGGCTACACCTTC.

The chain combines TRBV27 with TRBJ1-5; D perhaps matches TRBD1 (5 bases). This CDR3 region has 14 residues. V shed 1 base and J shed 5 bases, with 9 bases lying between them. Germline V gene data show CDR1 as MNHEY and CDR2 as SMNVEV (reference sequence). DNA for the CDR3: TGTGCCAGCAGTTTATTAAGGGGCGATCAGCCCCAGCATTTT. It yields the protein CASSLLRGDQPQHF.

At least ten counts were recorded for this clonotype. The chain links TRBV11-1 to TRBJ2-1; weak D call: TRBD2 (6 bases). This CDR3 contains 15 residues. The ends were cut back, 6 bases at V and 2 bases at J, with 14 bases in the middle. Per the germline V gene, CDR1 is SGHAT and CDR2 is FQDESV (reference sequence). This CDR3 is CASRSRAGPYNEQFF. As DNA, the CDR3 is TGTGCCAGCAGGTCAAGAGCGGGTCCCTACAATGAGCAGTTCTTC.

V usage is TRBV20-1 and J usage is TRBJ2-1; TRBD2 might be the D (5 bases). Germline lookup yields CDR1 DFQATT and CDR2 SNEGSKA (reference sequence). The CDR3 covers 14 residues. The V and J ends lost 5 bases and 1 base respectively, with 12 bases between them. CDR3 DNA sequence: TGCAGTGCTCAAGAAGGGAGTTCCTACAATGAGCAGTTCTTC. Its protein is CSAQEGSSYNEQFF.

This chain connects TRBV18 to TRBJ2-4; TRBD1 is a possible D gene (5 bases). Trimming took 2 bases from V and 8 from J, leaving 10 bases between them. CDR1 is KGHSH and CDR2 is LQKENI in the germline V gene. The CDR3 consists of 13 residues. The CDR3 DNA is TGTGCCAGCTCACCAGGGGCAGGGTACATTCAGTACTTC. Translation: CASSPGAGYIQYF.

This clonotype showed up many times. V is TRBV5-1 and J is TRBJ2-1, with D uncertain. Germline V CDR1 and CDR2: SGHRS, YFSETQ. V was pared by 0 bases and J by 8 bases, with 18 bases between. The CDR3 is 16 residues long. This CDR3 reads CASSLDGDIPPHEQFF. CDR3 sequence (DNA): TGCGCCAGCAGCTTGGATGGGGATATACCCCCTCATGAGCAGTTCTTC.

This clonotype was observed many times. V and J are TRBV24-1 and TRBJ2-1, with TRBD1 identical over 7 bases. The CDR3 covers 16 residues. J gave up 6 bases and V 0 bases, and 7 bases lay outside the gene matches. CDR1 and CDR2 (germline): KGHDR, SFDVKD. This CDR3 reads CATSDLAGQAINEQFF. The CDR3 nucleotides are TGTGCCACCAGTGATTTGGCCGGACAGGCCATCAATGAGCAGTTCTTC.

This clonotype was observed many times. This chain connects TRBV20-1 to TRBJ1-5; 10 bases are a match to TRBD1. V lost 3 bases to trimming and J lost 4 bases; unmatched junction nucleotides: 15. Germline V gene sequence: CDR1 DFQATT, CDR2 SNEGSKA (reference sequence). The CDR3 runs to 18 residues. Here the CDR3 DNA reads TGCAGTGCTAGTCGTGTCACAATTCCGGGACAGGGGAATCAGCCCCAGCATTTT. Translation gives CSASRVTIPGQGNQPQHF.

This chain connects TRBV19 to TRBJ2-5; D unresolved. The CDR3 is 13 amino acids. V was trimmed by 2 bases and J by 2 bases, leaving 6 bases between them. Per germline, CDR1 LNHDA and CDR2 SQIVND (reference sequence). DNA for the CDR3: TGTGCCAGTAGTATAAGTGTTCAAGAGACCCAGTACTTC. Translated, it gives CASSISVQETQYF.

This clonotype was seen repeatedly, ten times or more. This chain connects TRBV6-2 or TRBV6-3 to TRBJ1-4; D call uncertain. CDR1 is MNHEY, CDR2 SVGEGT, per germline. Trimming stripped 8 bases from V and 0 bases from J, with 10 bases between. This CDR3 has 14 amino acids. The CDR3 loop reads CASGPSATNEKLFF. In DNA, the CDR3 is TGTGCCAGCGGCCCTTCTGCAACTAATGAAAAACTGTTTTTT.

At least ten counts were recorded for this clonotype. The chain has TRBV12-3 or TRBV12-4 and TRBJ1-1, with D possibly TRBD1 on 6 matching bases. V was cut by 5 bases and J by 2 bases, with 15 bases left in between. The CDR3 is made up of 15 amino acids. The CDR3 DNA sequence: TGTGCCAGCAGTGAAACAGGGTCCCTAAACACTGAAGCTTTCTTT. Its translation is CASSETGSLNTEAFF.

This clonotype was seen many times. The chain recombines TRBV16 with TRBJ1-2, with D possibly TRBD1 on 6 matching bases. The CDR3 loop spans 16 amino acids. Trimming pared 0 bases from V and 4 bases from J, leaving 15 bases between. Germline V lookup: CDR1 KGHSY, CDR2 FQNENV. The CDR3 is CASSQSGLGTPYGYTF. The CDR3 nucleotides are TGTGCCAGCAGCCAATCGGGGTTAGGGACACCCTATGGCTACACCTTC.

On this clonotype: This CDR3 is missing its conserved last phenylalanine or tryptophan, likely due to a read error. The chain has TRBV2 and TRBJ2-7; possibly TRBD1 or TRBD2 for D (5 bases each). Germline V gene sequence: CDR1 SNHLY, CDR2 FYNNEI. The CDR3 runs to 13 residues. Trimming shortened V by 8 bases and J by 4 bases, and 15 bases separated the two germline ends. CDR3 DNA sequence: TGTGCCAGCGGGGCTAGCCGCGGATACGAGCAGTACATC. Translation gives CASGASRGYEQYI.